The present entry profiles one TCR beta chain with its context. Its antigen is not identified. This CDR3 comprises 14 residues. V was shortened by 0 bases and J by 4 bases, with 6 bases between the two germline ends. Germline CDR1 and CDR2: KGHDR and SFDVKD. The data originate from a study of yellow fever vaccine responses in identical twins. One entry per CDR3 protein results from TCRdb running MiXCR on the RT-PCR reads. The sample shows approximately 10,000 distinct CDR3 sequences, around 77% of them seen only once. General study findings and limits: Twin vaccine T cell responses reportedly seemed partly convergent, partly personalized.

This TCR derives from a woman between 18 and 29 years old who received the yellow fever vaccine. Material: T cells from blood (PBMCs), unsorted or a sorted subset (not recorded which), obtained before or after yellow fever vaccination (not recorded which). The J gene is TRBJ1-5, the V gene TRBV24-1, with D hard to call. The CDR3 sequence is CATSDLTENQPQHF. The CDR3 DNA reads as TGTGCCACCAGTGATTTGACAGAGAATCAGCCCCAGCATTTT.